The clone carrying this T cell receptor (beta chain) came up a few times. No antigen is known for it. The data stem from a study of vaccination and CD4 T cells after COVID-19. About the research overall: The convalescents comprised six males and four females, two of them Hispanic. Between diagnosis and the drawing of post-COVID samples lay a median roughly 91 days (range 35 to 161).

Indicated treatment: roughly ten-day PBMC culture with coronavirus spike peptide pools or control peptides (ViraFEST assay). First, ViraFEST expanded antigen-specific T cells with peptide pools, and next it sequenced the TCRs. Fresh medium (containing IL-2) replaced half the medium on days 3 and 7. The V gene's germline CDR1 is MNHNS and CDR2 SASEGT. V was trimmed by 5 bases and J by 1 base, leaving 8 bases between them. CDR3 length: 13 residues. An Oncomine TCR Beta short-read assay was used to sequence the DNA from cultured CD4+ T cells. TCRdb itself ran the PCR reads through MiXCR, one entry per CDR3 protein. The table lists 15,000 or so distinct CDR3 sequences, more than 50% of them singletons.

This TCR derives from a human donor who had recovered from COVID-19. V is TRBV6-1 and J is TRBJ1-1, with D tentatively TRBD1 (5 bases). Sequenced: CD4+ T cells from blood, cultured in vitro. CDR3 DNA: TGTGCCAGCAGTCGCAGGGAGAACACTGAAGCTTTCTTT. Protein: CASSRRENTEAFF.